The clone carrying this T cell receptor (beta chain) was seen more than once but under ten times. Its cognate antigen is unknown. The source of the sample is a study of cytomegalovirus exposure and HLA in healthy donors. Whole-study results and caveats: Presence/absence results assume similar sequencing depth per donor, which may not hold. A reported reduction in N-insertions relative to the roughly 610-donor mean was seen in an Asian-associated ancestry cluster in a later analysis. Analyzed later, most CMV-associated TCR beta chains appeared HLA-restricted.

A multiplex PCR was run with 60 Vbeta primers and 13 Jbeta primers. The repertoire was sequenced with immunoSEQ multiplex PCR; TCRdb's copy has only in-frame clones and lacks some. The sample lists tens of thousands of clones, approximately 70% occurring once. J was trimmed by 6 bases and V by 0 bases; bases with no gene match: 2. The CDR3 extends over 14 amino acids. Germline V CDR1 and CDR2: SGHRS, YFSETQ. Input material: PBMCs. The rearrangement joins TRBV5-1 to TRBJ2-7, with 11 nucleotides matching TRBD1. The TCR originated in a woman aged 45-65 years in good health and CMV-seropositive. The CDR3 bases are TGCGCCAGCAGCTTGGCTGGGACAGGGGGCGAGCAGTACTTC. Amino acid sequence: CASSLAGTGGEQYF.